This is a list of T cell receptor beta chains from one sample in a study of cytomegalovirus exposure and HLA in healthy donors. Assay used: immunoSEQ multiplex PCR; TCRdb lists only in-frame clones, some missing. The data show about 360,000 clones, with 80% to 90% seen just once and under 0.9% held by the top ten. The specimen sequenced was PBMCs. The receptor set was obtained from a woman between 18 and 30 years old in good health and CMV-seronegative. CDR3s include the opening cysteine and the closing phenylalanine or tryptophan. Fields, in order: clone size, D gene, V gene, J gene, CDR3 DNA, CDR3 protein. The D gene is left open where the match is weak. Clone size is shown for a subset of rows, as once, few, many or a class of expanded clone.

>NA|NA|TRBV4-1|TRBJ2-3
TGCGCCAGCAGCCAAGATCGGGGAGGGGGAAAAGATACGCAGTATTTT
CASSQDRGGGKDTQYF
>NA|TRBD1|TRBV27|TRBJ2-3
TGTGCCAGCAGACGGAGGACAGGGGGCACAGATACGCAGTATTTT
CASRRRTGGTDTQYF
>once|TRBD2|TRBV2|TRBJ2-1
TGTGCCAGCAGTGACGGACTAGCGACCTACAATGAGCAGTTCTTC
CASSDGLATYNEQFF
>NA|NA|TRBV11-2|TRBJ1-1
TGTGCCAGCAGCTCCTACACTGAAGCTTTCTTT
CASSSYTEAFF
>NA|TRBD2|TRBV5-4|TRBJ2-3
TGTGCCAGCAGCTTACGACTAGCGGGAGATGGCACAGATACGCAGTATTTT
CASSLRLAGDGTDTQYF
>NA|TRBD1|TRBV6-6|TRBJ1-3
TGTGCCAGCAGTCCAACAGGGGGCTCTGGAAACACCATATATTTT
CASSPTGGSGNTIYF
>NA|TRBD1|TRBV7-9|TRBJ1-1
TGTGCCAGCAGCTACGGGACAGGGGATGGAGCTTTCTTT
CASSYGTGDGAFF
>NA|NA|TRBV29-1|TRBJ2-1
TGCAGCGTTGAAGTACCTCCGGGTGTTTCCTACAATGAGCAGTTCTTC
CSVEVPPGVSYNEQFF
>NA|TRBD1|TRBV7-9|TRBJ2-7
TGTGCCAGCAGCTTAGGGACAGGGGCCTACTACGAGCAGTACTTC
CASSLGTGAYYEQYF
>NA|NA|TRBV19|TRBJ1-2
TGTGCCAGTAGTTATGGGGCTTTCTATGGCTACACCTTC
CASSYGAFYGYTF
>NA|NA|TRBV7-7|TRBJ2-5
TGTGCCAGCAGCTCCGGGGGAACTGGGGAGACCCAGTACTTC
CASSSGGTGETQYF
>NA|TRBD2|TRBV6-5|TRBJ2-7
TGTGCCAGCGGGAGGGGCTACGCCTACGAGCAGTACTTC
CASGRGYAYEQYF
>NA|TRBD1|TRBV28|TRBJ1-2
TGTGCCAGCAGTTCACCCGTATCCGGGACAGTAAACTATGGCTACACCTTC
CASSSPVSGTVNYGYTF
>NA|NA|TRBV7-8|TRBJ1-2
TGTGCCAGCAGCAAGGCGGGACCGAAGAACTATGGCTACACCTTC
CASSKAGPKNYGYTF
>NA|TRBD2|TRBV12-5|TRBJ2-3
TGTGCTAGTGGTTTCAGACTAGCGGAAAGCACAGATACGCAGTATTTT
CASGFRLAESTDTQYF
>NA|TRBD1|TRBV7-9|TRBJ2-1
TGTGCCAGCAGCTTAGGGGACAGTGGATCCAATGAGCAGTTCTTC
CASSLGDSGSNEQFF
>NA|NA|TRBV29-1|TRBJ2-7
TGCAGCGTTGTACAGGGTTTGTACGAGCAGTACTTC
CSVVQGLYEQYF
>few|TRBD2|TRBV27|TRBJ2-2
TGTGCCAGCAGCCCCATAGGACTAGCGGGGAACACCGGGGAGCTGTTTTTT
CASSPIGLAGNTGELFF
>NA|NA|TRBV28|TRBJ2-7
TGTGCCAGCAGTTTGCACGTCAGCTCCTACGAGCAGTACTTC
CASSLHVSSYEQYF
>NA|NA|TRBV11-3|TRBJ2-1
TGTGCCAGCAGCTTAGATGGGGATCAGGGGCAGTTCTTC
CASSLDGDQGQFF
>NA|NA|TRBV27|TRBJ2-5
TGTGCCAGTTCATCCGGCGGACTACAAGAGACCCAGTACTTC
CASSSGGLQETQYF
>NA|NA|TRBV19|TRBJ2-7
TGTGCCAGTAGTAATGCGTACGAACAGTACTTC
CASSNAYEQYF
>NA|TRBD1|TRBV13|TRBJ2-7
TGTGCCAGCAGCTTACGTGGACAGGTCCAATACGAGCAGTACTTC
CASSLRGQVQYEQYF
>NA|TRBD2|TRBV7-7|TRBJ2-3
TGTGCCAGCAGCTTAGGCGGGAGAAAGTCAGATACGCAGTATTTT
CASSLGGRKSDTQYF
>NA|NA|TRBV5-6|TRBJ2-5
TGTGCCAGCAGCTTGGGGGGCCTACAAGAGACCCAGTACTTC
CASSLGGLQETQYF
>NA|TRBD2|TRBV7-2|TRBJ2-3
TGTGCCAGCAGCTTAACTAGCGGGACTAGCACAGATACGCAGTATTTT
CASSLTSGTSTDTQYF
>NA|NA|TRBV9|TRBJ2-2
TGTGCCAGCAGCGTAGCGCGGCTCACCGGGGAGCTGTTTTTT
CASSVARLTGELFF
>NA|NA|TRBV27|TRBJ2-7
TGTGCCAGCAGTCTGGAGGGCTCCTACGAGCAGTACTTC
CASSLEGSYEQYF
>NA|NA|TRBV6-1|TRBJ2-1
TGTGCCAGCAGTGAGGCGAGCGGCCAGAATGAGCAGTTCTTC
CASSEASGQNEQFF
>NA|NA|TRBV4-1|TRBJ2-7
TGCGCCAGCAGCCAAGAGAGCGGCCTCTACGAGCAGTACTTC
CASSQESGLYEQYF
>NA|TRBD1|TRBV28|TRBJ1-5
TGTGCCAGCAGTCTCGGGGACAGGGGGTCTAGGCAGCCCCAGCATTTT
CASSLGDRGSRQPQHF
>NA|NA|TRBV18|TRBJ1-3
TGTGCCAGCTCATCGCGTCGAGAGGCCCTAGTCGGCTCTGGAAACACCATATATTTT
CASSSRREALVGSGNTIYF
>NA|NA|TRBV2|TRBJ1-6
TGTGCCGTCCAATATCGAGACTATAATTCACCCCTCCACTTT
CAVQYRDYNSPLHF
>NA|NA|TRBV5-6|TRBJ1-1
TGTGCCAGCAGCTTGGCCGGGGTGGACACTGAAGCTTTCTTT
CASSLAGVDTEAFF
>NA|TRBD2|TRBV6-1|TRBJ2-2
TGTGCCAGCAGTGGACTAGCGGGGGAGAACACCGGGGAGCTGTTTTTT
CASSGLAGENTGELFF
>NA|TRBD1|TRBV5-8|TRBJ1-1
TGTGCCAGCAGCGCCCTCCGGGGACAGACGAACACTGAAGCTTTCTTT
CASSALRGQTNTEAFF
>NA|NA|TRBV5-4|TRBJ1-3
TGTGCCAGCAGCTTGGGCGGGGGCTCTGGAAACACCATATATTTT
CASSLGGGSGNTIYF
>NA|TRBD2|TRBV6-5|TRBJ2-7
TGTGCCAGCACGTACGGGGGGGTGCAGTACTTC
CASTYGGVQYF
>NA|NA|TRBV2|TRBJ2-1
TGTGCCAGCAGTGGTTCTGTCTTTTACAATGAGCAGTTCTTC
CASSGSVFYNEQFF
>NA|TRBD2|TRBV25-1|TRBJ2-5
TGTGCCACCCGGACTAGCGGGGTTCGCCAAGAGACCCAGTACTTC
CATRTSGVRQETQYF
>NA|NA|TRBV4-2|TRBJ2-2
TGTGCCAGCAGCCAAGGCCAGGGGGAGGCCGGGGAGCTGTTTTTT
CASSQGQGEAGELFF
>NA|TRBD2|TRBV11-2|TRBJ2-5
TGTGCCAGCAGCTTTGGGCTAGCGGGAGATACCGAAGAGACCCAGTACTTC
CASSFGLAGDTEETQYF
>NA|TRBD2|TRBV4-2|TRBJ2-2
TGTGCCAGCAGCCAAGCACAAGAGGGAGGGACGTTCACCGGGGAGCTGTTTTTT
CASSQAQEGGTFTGELFF
>many|NA|TRBV6-5|TRBJ2-3
TGTGCCAGCAACAACGGGGCAGATACGCAGTATTTT
CASNNGADTQYF
>NA|NA|TRBV7-8|TRBJ1-5
TGTGCCAGCAGCTTGAGACAGGCGGTCAGAGGCGGTCAGCCCCAGCATTTT
CASSLRQAVRGGQPQHF
>NA|TRBD1|TRBV5-1|TRBJ1-1
TGCGCCAGCAGGGCAGGGGGCCGGATGAACACTGAAGCTTTCTTT
CASRAGGRMNTEAFF
>NA|NA|TRBV5-6|TRBJ2-7
TGTGCCAGCAGCTATGGACAGACCTACGAGCAGTACTTC
CASSYGQTYEQYF
>NA|NA|TRBV2|TRBJ1-5
TGTGCCAGCAGTATACAGGGACGACAGCCCCAGCATTTT
CASSIQGRQPQHF
>few|TRBD1|TRBV4-1|TRBJ1-6
TGCGCCAGCAGCTTTCTGACAGGGGCTTATAATTCACCCCTCCACTTT
CASSFLTGAYNSPLHF
>NA|NA|TRBV6-1|TRBJ2-2
TGTGCCAGCAGTGAAATCAGGGGCCCCGGGGAGCTGTTTTTT
CASSEIRGPGELFF
>NA|NA|TRBV9|TRBJ2-1
TGTGCCAGCAGCGTAGTAGGAGGAGGAGCGGGTCCCGGGGAGCAGTTCTTC
CASSVVGGGAGPGEQFF
>NA|TRBD2|TRBV2|TRBJ2-5
TGTGCCAGCAGTGCCGAGCGGGAATACCAAGAGACCCAGTACTTC
CASSAEREYQETQYF
>NA|TRBD1|TRBV5-4|TRBJ2-5
TGCGCCAGCAGCCAAGATCCCGGCAGGGGGTGGTTTGAGACCCAGTACTTC
CASSQDPGRGWFETQYF
>NA|NA|TRBV2|TRBJ2-7
TGTGCCAGCAGTGAACGTAGCCCCGGCTCCTACGAGCAGTACTTC
CASSERSPGSYEQYF